What follows is one T cell receptor beta chain and its context. The germline V and J ends were trimmed by 6 bases and 0 bases, with 7 bases remaining between them. The CDR3 runs 14 residues. Looked up from germline, CDR1 is SGDLS and CDR2 is YYNGEE. This entry is derived from a study of blood T cell repertoires in COVID-19. In the study overall: The United States, Italy and Spain supplied acute and convalescent COVID-19 samples. PBMCs, B-cell-depleted T cells, or T cells provided the cDNA or gDNA that made up the material.

In the source study's methods: Reference gene primer amplification gave estimated nucleated cell counts. The table came from immunoSEQ multiplex PCR; TCRdb's copy has only in-frame clones and leaves some out. For V, J and clone size, that table is used; D and trimming come from the DNA. Of about 200,000 clones in the sample, about 88% were seen once. Input material: peripheral blood. This sequence joins TRBV9 and TRBJ1-6; D might be TRBD1 (5 bases). The TCR was taken from a woman older than 75 with acute or convalescent COVID-19. CDR3: CASTRASYNSPLHF. The DNA of the CDR3 is TGTGCCAGCACCAGGGCCTCCTATAATTCACCCCTCCACTTT.